Listed below are T cell receptor beta chains from one sample, sequenced in a study of blood T cells in healthy people across ages. TCRdb called the 5' RACE reads again in MiXCR, with one record for every CDR3 protein. The table has 650,000 to 900,000 distinct CDR3 sequences, less than 80% seen once; the top ten hold around a quarter. Sequencing input: blood. Receptors originate from a man aged 30-40 years in good health. CDR3s include the opening cysteine and the closing phenylalanine or tryptophan. A D gene is named only where the DNA matches it firmly. Only part of the rows carry a size: once, few, many, or a class if the clone is expanded.

d_call	cdr3_length	v_call	j_call	clone_size	cdr3_nt	cdr3_aa
-	14	TRBV9	TRBJ2-5	-	TGTGCCAGCAGCTCGAAAAAAACCGAAGAGACCCAGTACTTC	CASSSKKTEETQYF
-	15	TRBV4-2	TRBJ1-2	-	TGTGCCAGCAGCCAAGATTACAAAACCAACTATGGCTACACCTTC	CASSQDYKTNYGYTF
-	15	TRBV20-1	TRBJ2-5	few	TGCAGTGCCACCCGACAGGGCGGGATACAAGAGACCCAGTACTTC	CSATRQGGIQETQYF
-	17	TRBV4-1	TRBJ2-5	-	TGCGCCAGCAGCCAGCAGCAAGGGGCTCGCACCAAAGAGACCCAGTACTTC	CASSQQQGARTKETQYF
-	15	TRBV7-3	TRBJ2-1	-	TGTGCCAGCAGCTTGCAGCGGAGCTCCTACAATGAGCAGTTCTTC	CASSLQRSSYNEQFF
-	14	TRBV4-3	TRBJ2-7	-	TGCGCCAGCAGCCAAACCTTGGCGGGGCACGAGCAGTACTTC	CASSQTLAGHEQYF
-	17	TRBV5-1	TRBJ2-7	few	TGCGCCAGCAGCTTGGCGGCAGGCCTGATGGATCGCTACGAGCAGTACTTC	CASSLAAGLMDRYEQYF
-	13	TRBV20-1	TRBJ1-5	-	TGCAGTGCTAGAACGGCTTCCAATCAGCCCCAGCATTTT	CSARTASNQPQHF
-	15	TRBV4-3	TRBJ2-4	-	TGCGCCAGCAGCCAAGATTCGGCTAGTGTAAACATTCAGTACTTC	CASSQDSASVNIQYF
TRBD1	15	TRBV25-1	TRBJ2-7	few	TGTGCCAGCAGTGAGGCAAGTACAGGGGGCTACGAGCAGTACTTC	CASSEASTGGYEQYF
TRBD1	16	TRBV4-2	TRBJ2-1	-	TGTGCCAGCAGCCAGCGGACAGGGGCGACTTACAATGAGCAGTTCTTC	CASSQRTGATYNEQFF
-	16	TRBV4-3	TRBJ2-5	once	TGCGCCAGCGAGAACGCCACAGGGAGTTCGGGAGAGACCCAGTACTTC	CASENATGSSGETQYF
TRBD1	13	TRBV29-1	TRBJ1-1	-	TGCAGCGTCATGACAGGGGGAAGAACTGAAGCTTTCTTT	CSVMTGGRTEAFF
-	13	TRBV28	TRBJ2-7	few	TGTGCCAGCAGACTGACAGAGGGCTACGAGCAGTACTTC	CASRLTEGYEQYF
-	15	TRBV7-2	TRBJ2-7	once	TGTGCCAGCAGCTTAGGAGGCGTAGCGGACTACGAGCAGTACTTC	CASSLGGVADYEQYF
-	15	TRBV7-9	TRBJ1-2	-	TGTGCCAGCAGTCTCGGGACCGCCGTTAACTATGGCTACACCTTC	CASSLGTAVNYGYTF
TRBD1	14	TRBV10-3	TRBJ1-1	once	TGTGCCACCGGGACAGGGAGAGAAATAGGTGAAGCTTTCTTT	CATGTGREIGEAFF
-	17	TRBV4-3	TRBJ1-4	-	TGCGCCAGCAGCCAATCAGTATTACAGAACCTTAATGAAAAACTGTTTTTT	CASSQSVLQNLNEKLFF
-	14	TRBV7-2	TRBJ1-5	-	TGTGCCTGCAGCTTAGGGGGAGCGAACCAGCCCCAGCATTTT	CACSLGGANQPQHF
-	15	TRBV7-2	TRBJ1-5	-	TGTGCCAGCAGCTTAGGGGCAATAAGCAATCAGCCCCAGCATTTT	CASSLGAISNQPQHF
TRBD2	15	TRBV20-1	TRBJ2-5	-	TGCAGTGCTAGAATCCCCGGGACTACTCAAGAGACCCAGTACTTC	CSARIPGTTQETQYF
-	11	TRBV6-2/TRBV6-3	TRBJ1-2	once	TGTGCCAGCAGTTACCCGGACAGCTACACCTTC	CASSYPDSYTF
-	12	TRBV20-1	TRBJ2-1	-	TGCAGTGCTCCGGACAGTTACAATGAGCAGTTCTTC	CSAPDSYNEQFF
-	15	TRBV20-1	TRBJ1-1	few	TGCAGTGCTAGAGATCGGGGCAGGGGAAACACTGAAGCTTTCTTT	CSARDRGRGNTEAFF
TRBD1	15	TRBV5-1	TRBJ2-7	-	TGCGCCAGCAGCTTGGTTCAGGACAGGGGTGCCGAGCAGTACTTC	CASSLVQDRGAEQYF
-	14	TRBV20-1	TRBJ2-5	few	TGCAGTGCTCCAAAACGGGACATCCAAGAGACCCAGTACTTC	CSAPKRDIQETQYF
TRBD2	15	TRBV4-3	TRBJ2-1	-	TGCGCCAGCAGCCGCTGGCGGGGGGGCTACAATGAGCAGTTCTTC	CASSRWRGGYNEQFF
-	16	TRBV28	TRBJ2-7	once	TGTGCCAGCAGTTTATCTGGGTCCTTCTTCACCTACGAGCAGTACTTC	CASSLSGSFFTYEQYF
-	13	TRBV24-1	TRBJ1-1	-	TGTGCCACCAGGAGTGTTGGGAACACTGAAGCTTTCTTT	CATRSVGNTEAFF
TRBD1	15	TRBV4-3	TRBJ2-1	-	TGCGCCAGCAGCCAAGAGGGACAGGATGACAATGAGCAGTTCTTC	CASSQEGQDDNEQFF
TRBD1	14	TRBV5-1	TRBJ2-1	-	TGCGCCAGCAGCCCGACAGGGGGTACTTATGAGCAGTTCTTC	CASSPTGGTYEQFF
-	17	TRBV7-2	TRBJ1-5	-	TGTGCCAGCAGCTCGAGCCCGACAGGAGCTAGCAATCAGCCCCAGCATTTT	CASSSSPTGASNQPQHF
-	13	TRBV3-1	TRBJ2-7	-	TGTGCCAGCAGCCAAGTATTTCCCTACGAGCAGTACTTC	CASSQVFPYEQYF
-	15	TRBV25-1	TRBJ2-4	-	TGTGCCAGCAGTGAATATGGGGGACTCTCAAACATTCAGTACTTC	CASSEYGGLSNIQYF
-	13	TRBV2	TRBJ1-5	once	TGTGCCACCGGACAATCCCTTGATCAGCCCCAGCATTTT	CATGQSLDQPQHF
-	14	TRBV5-6	TRBJ2-3	-	TGTGCCAGCAGCTTGGAACGACTCACAGATACGCAGTATTTT	CASSLERLTDTQYF
-	14	TRBV5-1	TRBJ2-3	once	TGCGCCAGCAGAGGAACAGATACTACAGATACGCAGTATTTT	CASRGTDTTDTQYF
-	15	TRBV7-9	TRBJ2-5	-	TGTGCCAGCAGCTCGCTGTCAGTCCGGGCGGAGACCCAGTACTTC	CASSSLSVRAETQYF
TRBD1	15	TRBV2	TRBJ2-1	-	TGTGCCAGCAGGGAACGGGACAGGGAAAACAATGAGCAGTTCTTC	CASRERDRENNEQFF
-	16	TRBV3-1	TRBJ2-3	-	TGTGCCAGCAGCCAAGACCGAGAGCTAAGCACAGATACGCAGTATTTT	CASSQDRELSTDTQYF
-	15	TRBV5-1	TRBJ2-1	-	TGCGCCAGCAGTTCTACGGGACATCTAGGCAATGAGCAGTTCTTC	CASSSTGHLGNEQFF
-	17	TRBV21-1	TRBJ2-7	-	TGTGCCAGCAGCTCAAGAAACGGAGGGCCGACCTCCTACGAGCAGTACTTC	CASSSRNGGPTSYEQYF
-	15	TRBV4-2	TRBJ1-6	many	TGTGCCAGCAGCCCCCCGGGACGTGGAGGTTCACCCCTCCACTTT	CASSPPGRGGSPLHF